This TCR beta chain was obtained from a study of human T cells and chemical hapten exposure (dated by TCRdb to about 2021). About the investigation overall: For sensitization, 2% DPC in acetone was applied to a roughly 2 cm by roughly 2 cm area of upper inner arm skin. Throughout the approximately 26-week study period, patients were also given weekly therapeutic DPC doses on the scalp. Patch testing on the upper back used Finn chambers containing 0.01% DPC, with scoring done after 6 days according to International Contact Dermatitis Research Group standards. Most of the patients in the cohort were female, and the cohort covered alopecia areata with under or over 50% scalp involvement, alopecia totalis and alopecia universalis. Libraries were pooled for sequencing, and variation in per-sample TCR yields was attributed mainly to small differences in library volumes within the pool. The study tracked peripheral blood TCR repertoire changes in vivo during primary and secondary sensitization to the hapten diphenylcyclopropenone (DPC) in alopecia patients. Blood was sampled from patients pre-sensitization (week 0) and at 2, 6 and about 24 weeks after DPC sensitization. About 30 alopecia patients provided blood for TCR sequencing at one to four time points (pre-sensitization, 2, 6 and 24 weeks). General findings and caveats noted by the study authors: DPC sensitization did not change the number of TCRs with a frequency above 1 in 1000, and there was no evidence of changes in global repertoire structure. Repeated subsampling changed both the strength of the expansion versus patch-test correlation and the threshold at which the correlation became significant. Patch test score correlated positively with the number of PT1 expanded TCRs, reaching significance at thresholds 8, 16 and 32 but not at 4. Compared with pre-sensitization or healthy control sets, expanded TCRs formed significantly more large CDR3 similarity clusters, which is consistent with antigen-driven responses. All patients had alopecia, a presumed autoimmune disease, so their immune response might differ from that of healthy individuals.

The meaning of the sample's time point label: pre-sensitization, week 0. Read against the paper, the sample's treatment or condition label means: therapeutic diphenylcyclopropenone sensitization with weekly scalp DPC. At each patch-test visit, blood was drawn before the patch test was applied. To be eligible, patients had to be aged 18 to 70, diagnosed with alopecia and judged suitable for DPC therapy, while pregnant patients were excluded. Unfractionated whole blood was collected in Tempus Blood RNA tubes, and total RNA was extracted from that blood. A single count supports this clonotype. No cognate antigen has been identified for it. Base qualities are not provided; no much larger clone lies one nucleotide away. One read alone is a weak basis. Preparation of the library involved RACE. Instrument on record: NextSeq 500. Library preparation attached unique molecular identifiers to individual cDNA molecules for quantitative, reproducible TCR counting. Each blood RNA sample was used to sequence both TCR alpha and TCR beta chains. On the study's bioinformatics: Samples had a median of roughly 91,000 TCRs, with a range from about 23,224 to 700,000. V, J and CDR3 annotation of the TCR reads was carried out using the Decombinator software suite. Every sample was subsampled to the same number of TCRs (28,000) for the PS versus PT1 abundance plots. TCRs were defined as expanded if absent before sensitization and observed at least eight times at the 2-week time point. Clones were called with MiXCR by TCRdb after fastp trimmed the public reads at Q25, and only in-frame beta chains were retained. For every CDR3 protein sequence, its rows merge into one entry that carries the most common genes and DNA. TCRdb, rather than the study authors, made the V and J calls. The sample table contains 65,000 to 90,000 distinct CDR3 sequences; only one count was recorded for around 15% of them. Clones ranked in the top ten supply over 3.5% of the sample.

The germline V gene provides CDR1 SGHDN and CDR2 FVKESK. Trimming accounts for 4 bases at V and 2 bases at J, while the number of junction bases matched to no gene is 6. The CDR3 starts with the cysteine, ends with the phenylalanine, and has 16 residues. The sequence is cut down to CDR3 DNA, 48 bases in frame from base 1. This clonotype was sampled from a woman in her fifties or sixties with alopecia areata. Some clones in this sample may be carry-over from other donors' samples. Here the chain combines TRBV14 and TRBJ2-5, with TRBD1 identical over 11 junction bases. The sample consisted of whole blood, taken in connection with sensitization to the hapten diphenylcyclopropenone (DPC). The sequenced DNA: TGTGCCAGCAGCCGGACAGGGGGCTCACGGCAAGAGACCCAGTACTTC. Its protein reads: CASSRTGGSRQETQYF. Where the CDR3 stops, the reference TRBV14 and TRBJ2-5 genes take over; the full variable domain is EAGVTQFPSHSVIEKGQTVTLRCDPISGHDNLYWYRRVMGKEIKFLLHFVKESKQDESGMPNNRFLAERTGGTYSTLKVQPAELEDSGVYFCASSRTGGSRQETQYFGPGTRLLVL.